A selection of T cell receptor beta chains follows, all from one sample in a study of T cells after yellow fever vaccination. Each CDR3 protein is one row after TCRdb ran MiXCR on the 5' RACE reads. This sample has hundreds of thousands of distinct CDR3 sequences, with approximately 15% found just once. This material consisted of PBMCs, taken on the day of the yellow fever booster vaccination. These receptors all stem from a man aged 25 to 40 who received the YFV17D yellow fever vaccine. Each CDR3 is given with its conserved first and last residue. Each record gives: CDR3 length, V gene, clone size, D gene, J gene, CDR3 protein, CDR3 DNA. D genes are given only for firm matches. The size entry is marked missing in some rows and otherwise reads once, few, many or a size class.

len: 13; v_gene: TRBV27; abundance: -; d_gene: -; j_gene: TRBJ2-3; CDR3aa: CASSAAATDTQYF; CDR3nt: TGTGCCAGCAGCGCCGCGGCCACAGATACGCAGTATTTT
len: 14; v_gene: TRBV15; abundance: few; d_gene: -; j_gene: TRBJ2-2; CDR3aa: CATSRGSELGELFF; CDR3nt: TGTGCCACCAGCAGAGGTTCCGAGCTCGGGGAGCTGTTTTTT
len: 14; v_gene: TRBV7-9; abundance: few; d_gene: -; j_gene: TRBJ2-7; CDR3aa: CASSSTPLTYEQYF; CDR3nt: TGTGCCAGCAGCTCGACCCCGTTAACCTACGAGCAGTACTTC
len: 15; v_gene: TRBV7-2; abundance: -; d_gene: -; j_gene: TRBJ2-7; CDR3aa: CASRASTSFAYEQYF; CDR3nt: TGTGCCAGCAGAGCCAGTACGAGCTTCGCCTACGAGCAGTACTTC
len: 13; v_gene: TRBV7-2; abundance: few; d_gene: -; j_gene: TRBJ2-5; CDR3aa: CASSLRVSETQYF; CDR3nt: TGTGCCAGCAGCTTAAGGGTCTCAGAGACCCAGTACTTC
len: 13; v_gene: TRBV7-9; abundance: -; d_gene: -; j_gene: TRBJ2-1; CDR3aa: CASRQRPPNEQFF; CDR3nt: TGTGCCAGCAGACAGCGACCCCCTAATGAGCAGTTCTTC
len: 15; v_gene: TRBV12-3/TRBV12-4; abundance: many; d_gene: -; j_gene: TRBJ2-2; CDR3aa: CASSLGLTNTGELFF; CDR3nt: TGTGCCAGCAGTTTAGGCTTAACGAACACCGGGGAGCTGTTTTTT
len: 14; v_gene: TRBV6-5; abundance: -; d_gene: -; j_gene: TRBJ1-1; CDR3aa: CASSYDRTNTEAFF; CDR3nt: TGTGCCAGCAGTTACGACAGGACGAACACTGAAGCTTTCTTT
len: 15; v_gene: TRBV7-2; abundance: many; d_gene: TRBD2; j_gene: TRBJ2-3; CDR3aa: CASTPGAGGTDTQYF; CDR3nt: TGTGCCAGCACCCCCGGGGCGGGAGGTACAGATACGCAGTATTTT
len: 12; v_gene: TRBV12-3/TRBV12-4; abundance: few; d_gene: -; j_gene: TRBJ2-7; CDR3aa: CASKGSPYEQYF; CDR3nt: TGTGCCAGCAAGGGCAGCCCCTACGAGCAGTACTTC
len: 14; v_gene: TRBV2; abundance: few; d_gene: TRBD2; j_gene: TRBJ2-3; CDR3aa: CASTGLAGGDTQYF; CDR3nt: TGTGCCAGCACCGGACTAGCGGGAGGGGATACGCAGTATTTT
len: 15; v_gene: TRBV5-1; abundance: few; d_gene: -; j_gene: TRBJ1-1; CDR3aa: CASSAQGPQTLEAFF; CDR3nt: TGCGCCAGCAGCGCCCAGGGACCCCAGACCCTTGAAGCTTTCTTT
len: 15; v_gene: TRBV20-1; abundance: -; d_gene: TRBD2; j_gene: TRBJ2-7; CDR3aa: CSARGVLAANYEQYF; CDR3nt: TGCAGTGCTAGAGGTGTCCTAGCGGCGAACTACGAGCAGTACTTC
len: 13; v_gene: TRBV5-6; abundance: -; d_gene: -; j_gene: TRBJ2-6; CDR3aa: CMTGLSGANVLTF; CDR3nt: TGTATGACAGGTCTCTCTGGGGCCAACGTCCTGACTTTC
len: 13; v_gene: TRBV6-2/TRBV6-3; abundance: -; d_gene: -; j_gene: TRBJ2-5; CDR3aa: CASSNALLETQYF; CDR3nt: TGTGCCAGCAGCAACGCCCTCCTGGAGACCCAGTACTTC
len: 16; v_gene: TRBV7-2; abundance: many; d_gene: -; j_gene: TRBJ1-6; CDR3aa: CASSLHAGGMNSPLHF; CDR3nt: TGTGCCAGCAGCTTACACGCGGGAGGGATGAATTCACCCCTCCACTTT
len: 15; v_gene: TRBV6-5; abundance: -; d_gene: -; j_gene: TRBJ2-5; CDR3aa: CASSSSGAEKETQYF; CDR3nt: TGTGCCAGCAGTTCGTCCGGAGCGGAAAAAGAGACCCAGTACTTC
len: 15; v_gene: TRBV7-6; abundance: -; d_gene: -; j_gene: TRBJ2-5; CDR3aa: CASSLLRASQETQYF; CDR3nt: TGTGCCAGCAGCTTACTTAGGGCCAGCCAAGAGACCCAGTACTTC
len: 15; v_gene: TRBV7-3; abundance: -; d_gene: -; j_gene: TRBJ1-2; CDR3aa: CASSLTAGGGYGYTF; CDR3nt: TGTGCCAGCAGCTTAACAGCCGGCGGAGGGTATGGCTACACCTTC
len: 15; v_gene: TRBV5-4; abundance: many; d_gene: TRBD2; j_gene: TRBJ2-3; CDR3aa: CASSLRLAGTDTQYF; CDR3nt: TGTGCCAGCAGTTTAAGGCTAGCGGGCACAGATACGCAGTATTTT
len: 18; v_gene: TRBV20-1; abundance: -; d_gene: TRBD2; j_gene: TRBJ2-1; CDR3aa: CCARDLSSGSWAYNEQFF; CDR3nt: TGCTGTGCTAGAGATCTCTCTAGCGGGAGTTGGGCCTACAATGAGCAGTTCTTC
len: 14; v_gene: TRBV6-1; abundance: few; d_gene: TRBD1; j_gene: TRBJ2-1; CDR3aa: CAAQGQGLYNEQFF; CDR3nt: TGTGCCGCCCAGGGACAGGGACTTTACAATGAGCAGTTCTTC
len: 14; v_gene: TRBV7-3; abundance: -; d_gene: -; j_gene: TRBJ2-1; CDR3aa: CASSLSRGAGARFF; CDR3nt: TGTGCCAGCAGCTTAAGCCGAGGGGCGGGGGCCCGGTTCTTC
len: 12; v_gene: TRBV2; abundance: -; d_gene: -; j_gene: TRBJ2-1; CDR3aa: CASSEERGEQFF; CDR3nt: TGTGCCAGCAGTGAAGAAAGGGGTGAGCAGTTCTTC
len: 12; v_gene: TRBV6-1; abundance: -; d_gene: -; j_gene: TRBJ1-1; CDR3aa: CASSGHSDEAFF; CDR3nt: TGTGCCAGCAGTGGACACAGTGATGAAGCTTTCTTT
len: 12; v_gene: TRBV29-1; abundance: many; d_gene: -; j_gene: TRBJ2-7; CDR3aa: CSVSDGTYEQYF; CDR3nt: TGCAGCGTGAGCGACGGGACCTACGAGCAGTACTTC
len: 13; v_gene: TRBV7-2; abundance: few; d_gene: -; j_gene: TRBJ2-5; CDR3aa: CASSLGQSETQYF; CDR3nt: TGTGCCAGCAGCTTAGGACAGTCAGAGACCCAGTACTTC